A selection of T cell receptor beta chains follows, all from one sample in a study of blood T cell repertoires in COVID-19. Assay: immunoSEQ multiplex PCR; the TCRdb copy retains only in-frame clones and omits some. The table records approximately 290,000 clones, approximately 85% of them present only once. Material: PBMCs or T cells enriched from blood (not recorded which). The receptor source for this set is a woman aged 30 to 39 who had recovered from COVID-19. The CDR3 runs from the conserved cysteine through the conserved F or W.

v_gene,CDR3aa
TRBV28,CASRTGAPNYGYTF
TRBV4-2,CASSQEIPGGSYEQYF
TRBV25-1,CASSEYYPEMNTEAFF
TRBV5-1,CASSLAVGGGPTDTQYF
TRBV27,CASSSAGIRTDTQYF
TRBV5-1,CASSFGSQQETQYF
TRBV12-3/TRBV12-4,CASSLPGNTEAFF
TRBV27,CASSFGQYTGELFF
TRBV30,CAWTANSNQPQHF
TRBV20-1,CSASRQTEQFF
TRBV19,CASSADRNQPQHF
TRBV4-1,CASSPAERQPSYGYTF
TRBV6-1,CASSEDWTGTFEQYF
TRBV12-3/TRBV12-4,CASGWRITEAFF
TRBV10-3,CAITGDSSEGYTF
TRBV4-1,CASSQDSYRRVDEQYF
TRBV30,CAWSVGQRIEAFF
TRBV27,CASSFIPLGQVLDEQYF
TRBV4-1,CASSQEGRVENIQYF
TRBV3-1/TRBV3-2,CASSPRALQGMNTEAFF
TRBV3-1/TRBV3-2,CASSSRSGSQWEQYF
TRBV3-1/TRBV3-2,CASSQPGQGFNEQYF
TRBV7-8,CASSLRSSGSSGVGPNEQFF
TRBV7-3,CASSPQTSGILNTGELFF
TRBV5-1,CASSLTTNTEAFF
TRBV20-1,CSASELQGGEQYF
TRBV27,CASSLEGILGTQYF
TRBV19,CASSFRHDGNNSPLHF
TRBV4-2,CASSQARGLTTKYF
TRBV5-4,CASSEGTGGSYGYTF
TRBV7-2,CASSPGTAPTNEKLFF
TRBV21-1,CASRTGRRRSYTF